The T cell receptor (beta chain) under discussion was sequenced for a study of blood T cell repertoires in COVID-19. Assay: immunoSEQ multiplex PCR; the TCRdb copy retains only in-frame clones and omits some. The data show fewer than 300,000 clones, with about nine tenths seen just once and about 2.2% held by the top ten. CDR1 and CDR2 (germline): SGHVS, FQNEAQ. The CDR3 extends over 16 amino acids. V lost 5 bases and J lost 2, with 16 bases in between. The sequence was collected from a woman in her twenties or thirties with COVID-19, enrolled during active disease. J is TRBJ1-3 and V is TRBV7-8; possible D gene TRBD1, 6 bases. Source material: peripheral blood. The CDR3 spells CASSPTTGFTGNTIYF. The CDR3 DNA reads TGTGCCAGCAGCCCAACTACAGGGTTTACTGGAAACACCATATATTTT. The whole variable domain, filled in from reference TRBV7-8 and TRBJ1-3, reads GAGVSQSPRYKVAKRGQDVALRCDPISGHVSLFWYQQALGQGPEFLTYFQNEAQLDKSGLPSDRFFAERPEGSVSTLKIQRTQQEDSAVYLCASSPTTGFTGNTIYFGEGSWLTVV.